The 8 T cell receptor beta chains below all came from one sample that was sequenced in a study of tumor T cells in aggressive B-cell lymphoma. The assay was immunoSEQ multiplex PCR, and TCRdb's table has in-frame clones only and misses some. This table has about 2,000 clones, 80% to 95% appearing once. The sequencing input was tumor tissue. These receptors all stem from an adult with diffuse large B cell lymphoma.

The chain's CDR3 is CASTATGGAGELFF. The CDR3 region has the DNA TGTGCCAGTACCGCGACAGGGGGGGCCGGGGAGCTGTTTTTT. The V gene is TRBV19, the J gene TRBJ2-2, with TRBD1 matching 9 bases. The V gene end was trimmed by 7 bases and the J gene end by 6 bases; junction bases not matched to a gene: 6. The CDR3 is 14 amino acids. The germline V gene has CDR1 LNHDA and CDR2 SQIVND (reference sequence).

In nucleotides, the CDR3 is TGCGCCAGCAGCTGGGACAGGGCCGCAGATACGCAGTATTTT. Translated: CASSWDRAADTQYF. The chain employs TRBV5-1 and TRBJ2-3; TRBD1 matches 9 bases. The CDR3 extends over 14 amino acids. Unmatched junction bases numbered 3, after V lost 3 bases and J lost 4 bases. From germline, CDR1 is SGHRS and CDR2 YFSETQ.

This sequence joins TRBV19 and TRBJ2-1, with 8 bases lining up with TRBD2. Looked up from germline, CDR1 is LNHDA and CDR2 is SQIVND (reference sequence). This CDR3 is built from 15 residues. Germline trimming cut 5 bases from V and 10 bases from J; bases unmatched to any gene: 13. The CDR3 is CASSRGTRGSDEQFF. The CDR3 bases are TGTGCCAGTAGTCGTGGGACTAGGGGGTCGGACGAGCAGTTCTTC.

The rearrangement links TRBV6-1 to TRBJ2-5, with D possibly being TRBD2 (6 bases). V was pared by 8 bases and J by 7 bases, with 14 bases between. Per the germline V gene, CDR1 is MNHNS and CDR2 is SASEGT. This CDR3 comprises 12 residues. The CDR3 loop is CASLEGLGTQYF. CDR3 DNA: TGTGCCAGCCTGGAGGGGTTGGGGACCCAGTACTTC.

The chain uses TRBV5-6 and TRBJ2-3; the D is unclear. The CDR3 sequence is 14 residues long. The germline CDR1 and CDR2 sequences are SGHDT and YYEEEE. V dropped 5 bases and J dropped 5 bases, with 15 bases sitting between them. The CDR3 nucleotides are TGTGCCAGCAGGGCCCTAGAGTTCCGAGATACGCAGTATTTT. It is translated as CASRALEFRDTQYF.

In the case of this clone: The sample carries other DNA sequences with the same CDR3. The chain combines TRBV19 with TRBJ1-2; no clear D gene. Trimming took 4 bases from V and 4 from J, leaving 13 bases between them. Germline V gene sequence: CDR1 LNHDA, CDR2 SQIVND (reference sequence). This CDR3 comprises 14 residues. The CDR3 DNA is TGTGCCAGTAGTAATATAGGCGGTGGCTATGGCTACACCTTC. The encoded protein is CASSNIGGGYGYTF.

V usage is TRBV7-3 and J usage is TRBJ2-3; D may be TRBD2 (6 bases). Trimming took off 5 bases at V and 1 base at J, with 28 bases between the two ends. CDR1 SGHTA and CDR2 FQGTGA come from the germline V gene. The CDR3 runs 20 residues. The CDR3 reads CASSPNRPSENHRGTDTQYF. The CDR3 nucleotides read TGTGCCAGCAGCCCCAATAGGCCTAGCGAGAATCACCGGGGCACAGATACGCAGTATTTT.

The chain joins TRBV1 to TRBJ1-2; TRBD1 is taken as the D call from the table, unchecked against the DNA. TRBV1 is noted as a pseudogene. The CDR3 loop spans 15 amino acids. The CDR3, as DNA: TGCACCAGCAGCCAAGAGGGCAGCCGGAACTATGGCTACACCTTC. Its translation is CTSSQEGSRNYGYTF.